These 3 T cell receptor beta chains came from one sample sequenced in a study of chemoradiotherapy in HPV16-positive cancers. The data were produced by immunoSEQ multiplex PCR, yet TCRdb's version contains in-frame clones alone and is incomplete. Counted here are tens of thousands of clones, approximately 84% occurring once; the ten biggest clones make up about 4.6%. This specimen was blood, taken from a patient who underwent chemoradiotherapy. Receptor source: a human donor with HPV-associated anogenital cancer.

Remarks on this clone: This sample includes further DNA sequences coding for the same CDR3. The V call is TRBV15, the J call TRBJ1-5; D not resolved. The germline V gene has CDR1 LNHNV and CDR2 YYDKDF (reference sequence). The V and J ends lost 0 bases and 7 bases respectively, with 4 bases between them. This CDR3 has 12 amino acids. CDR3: CATSRDNQPQHF. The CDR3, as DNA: TGTGCCACCAGCAGAGATAACCAGCCCCAGCATTTT.

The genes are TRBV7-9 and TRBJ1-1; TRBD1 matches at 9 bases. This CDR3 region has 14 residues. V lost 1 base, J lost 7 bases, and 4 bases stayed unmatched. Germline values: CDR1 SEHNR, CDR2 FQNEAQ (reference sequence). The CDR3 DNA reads TGTGCCAGCAGCTTAGAGGGACAGGGAAGTGAAGCTTTCTTT. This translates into CASSLEGQGSEAFF.

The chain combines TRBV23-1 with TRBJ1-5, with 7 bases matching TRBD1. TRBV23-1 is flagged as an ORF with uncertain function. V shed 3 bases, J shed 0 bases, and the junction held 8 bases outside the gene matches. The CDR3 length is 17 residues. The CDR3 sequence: CASSQPGTANSNQPQHF. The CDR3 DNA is TGCGCCAGCAGTCAGCCGGGGACAGCTAATAGCAATCAGCCCCAGCATTTT.